The TCR beta chain described here comes from a study of tumor-infiltrating lymphocytes in primary liver carcinoma. CDR3 size: 13 residues. V was pared by 5 bases and J by 9 bases, with 14 bases between. The germline V gene has CDR1 MDHEN and CDR2 SYDVKM. The source material, 20-30 mg of unsorted bulk tissue, was used to co-extract RNA and DNA. Tumor samples uniformly had over 85% viable tumor cells. The template, around 520 ng total RNA, yielded TCR beta cDNA made with a constant-region primer. Generation of the TCR beta libraries relied on three nested multiplex PCR rounds using slightly modified ARM-PCR. With TRBV1-TRBV30 forward primers and a C-beta reverse primer, the first two PCR rounds were run for nine to eleven cycles each. Each CDR3 protein is one row after TCRdb ran MiXCR on the multiplex PCR reads. The table lists just over 30,000 distinct CDR3 sequences, 71% of them singletons.

The sequencing sample was made of liver tumor tissue from sampling region 3. Regarding subset: tumor region T3, left-lateral pole. The origin of this receptor is a woman in her twenties or thirties with primary liver carcinoma and hepatitis B virus infection. The rearrangement links TRBV28 to TRBJ2-1; no clear D gene. CDR3 protein: CASSRTHLGEQFF. The CDR3 DNA reads as TGTGCCAGCAGTAGAACTCATTTGGGTGAGCAGTTCTTC. Supplemented by reference TRBV28 and TRBJ2-1, the full variable domain reads DVKVTQSSRYLVKRTGEKVFLECVQDMDHENMFWYRQDPGLGLRLIYFSYDVKMKEKGDIPEGYSVSREKKERFSLILESASTNQTSMYLCASSRTHLGEQFFGPGTRLTVL.